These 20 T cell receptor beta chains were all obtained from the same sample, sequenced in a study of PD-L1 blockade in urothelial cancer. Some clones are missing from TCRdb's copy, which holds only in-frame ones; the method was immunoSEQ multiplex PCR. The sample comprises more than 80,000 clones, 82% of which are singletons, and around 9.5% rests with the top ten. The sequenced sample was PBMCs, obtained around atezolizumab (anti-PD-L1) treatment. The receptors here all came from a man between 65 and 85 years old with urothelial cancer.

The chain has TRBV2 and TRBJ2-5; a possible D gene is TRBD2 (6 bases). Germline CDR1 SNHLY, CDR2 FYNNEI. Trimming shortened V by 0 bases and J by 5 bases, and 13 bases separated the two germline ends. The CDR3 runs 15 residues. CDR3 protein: CASSEARGSGETQYF. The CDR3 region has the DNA TGTGCCAGCAGTGAAGCGCGGGGTTCGGGGGAGACCCAGTACTTC. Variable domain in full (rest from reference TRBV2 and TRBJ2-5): EPEVTQTPSHQVTQMGQEVILRCVPISNHLYFYWYRQILGQKVEFLVSFYNNEISEKSEIFDDQFSVERPDGSNFTLKIRSTKLEDSAMYFCASSEARGSGETQYFGPGTRLLVL.

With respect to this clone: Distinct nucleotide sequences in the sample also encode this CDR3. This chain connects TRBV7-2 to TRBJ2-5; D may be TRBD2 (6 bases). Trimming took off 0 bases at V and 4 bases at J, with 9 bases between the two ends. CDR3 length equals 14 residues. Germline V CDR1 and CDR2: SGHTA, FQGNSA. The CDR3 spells CASSLARGGETQYF. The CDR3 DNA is TGTGCCAGCAGCTTAGCCCGGGGAGGAGAGACCCAGTACTTC.

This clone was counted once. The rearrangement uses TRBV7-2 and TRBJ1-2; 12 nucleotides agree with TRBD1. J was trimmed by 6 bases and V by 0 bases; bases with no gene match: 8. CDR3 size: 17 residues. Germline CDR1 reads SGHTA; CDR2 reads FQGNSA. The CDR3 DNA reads TGTGCCAGCAGCTTAGCGGGACAGGGGGCGCCCCGAGATGGCTACACCTTC. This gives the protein CASSLAGQGAPRDGYTF.

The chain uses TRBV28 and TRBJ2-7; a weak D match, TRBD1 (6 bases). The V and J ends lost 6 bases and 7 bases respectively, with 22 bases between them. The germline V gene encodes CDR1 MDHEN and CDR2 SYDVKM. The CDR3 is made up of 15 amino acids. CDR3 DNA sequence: TGTGCCAGCAGCGAACAGGGTTCCACTACGCGGGAGCAGTACTTC. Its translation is CASSEQGSTTREQYF. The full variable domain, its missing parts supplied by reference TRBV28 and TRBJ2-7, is DVKVTQSSRYLVKRTGEKVFLECVQDMDHENMFWYRQDPGLGLRLIYFSYDVKMKEKGDIPEGYSVSREKKERFSLILESASTNQTSMYLCASSEQGSTTREQYFGPGTRLTVT.

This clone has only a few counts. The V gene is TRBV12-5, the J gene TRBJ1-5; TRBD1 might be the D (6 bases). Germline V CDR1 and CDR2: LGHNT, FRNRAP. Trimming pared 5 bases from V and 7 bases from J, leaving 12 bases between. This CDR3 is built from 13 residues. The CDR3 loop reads CASGKGGDQPQHF. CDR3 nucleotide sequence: TGTGCTAGTGGTAAAGGGGGGGACCAGCCCCAGCATTTT.

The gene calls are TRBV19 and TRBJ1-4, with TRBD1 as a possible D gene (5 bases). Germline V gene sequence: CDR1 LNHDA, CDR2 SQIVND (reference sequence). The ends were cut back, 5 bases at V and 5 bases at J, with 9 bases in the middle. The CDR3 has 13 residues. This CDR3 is CASSLRVNEKLFF. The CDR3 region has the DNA TGTGCCAGTAGTCTCAGGGTGAATGAAAAACTGTTTTTT.

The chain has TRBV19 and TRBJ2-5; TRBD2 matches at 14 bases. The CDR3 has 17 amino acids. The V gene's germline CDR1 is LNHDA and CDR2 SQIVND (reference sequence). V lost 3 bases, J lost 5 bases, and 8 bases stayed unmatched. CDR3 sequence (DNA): TGTGCCAGTAGTATGGGACTAGCGGGGGAGGCCAGGGAGACCCAGTACTTC. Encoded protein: CASSMGLAGEARETQYF. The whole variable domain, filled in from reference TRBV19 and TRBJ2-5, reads DGGITQSPKYLFRKEGQNVTLSCEQNLNHDAMYWYRQDPGQGLRLIYYSQIVNDFQKGDIAEGYSVSREKKESFPLTVTSAQKNPTAFYLCASSMGLAGEARETQYFGPGTRLLVL.

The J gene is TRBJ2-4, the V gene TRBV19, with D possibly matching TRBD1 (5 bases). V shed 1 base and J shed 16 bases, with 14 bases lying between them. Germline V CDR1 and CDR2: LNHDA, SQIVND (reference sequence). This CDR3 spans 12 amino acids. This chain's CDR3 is CASSIVGARKYF. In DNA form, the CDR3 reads TGTGCCAGTAGTATAGTAGGGGCTAGGAAATACTTC.

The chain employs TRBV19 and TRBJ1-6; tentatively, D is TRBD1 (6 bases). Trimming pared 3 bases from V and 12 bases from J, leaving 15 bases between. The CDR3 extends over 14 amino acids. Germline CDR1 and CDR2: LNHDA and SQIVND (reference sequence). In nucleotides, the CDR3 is TGTGCCAGTAGTATGGGGGCAGGGGTATTACCCCTCCACTTT. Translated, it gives CASSMGAGVLPLHF.

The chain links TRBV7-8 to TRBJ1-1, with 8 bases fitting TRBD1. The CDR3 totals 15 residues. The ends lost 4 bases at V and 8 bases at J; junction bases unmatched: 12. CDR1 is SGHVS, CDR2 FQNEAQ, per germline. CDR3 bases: TGTGCCAGCAGCTGGCGCCGGGACAGGACCCTAGAAGCTTTCTTT. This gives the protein CASSWRRDRTLEAFF.

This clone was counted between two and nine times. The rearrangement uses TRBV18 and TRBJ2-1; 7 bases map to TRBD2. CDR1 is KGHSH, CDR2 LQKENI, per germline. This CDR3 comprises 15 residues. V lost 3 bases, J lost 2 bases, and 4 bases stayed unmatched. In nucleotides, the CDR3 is TGTGCCAGCTCACCGGGGCTAGCGGCCTACAATGAGCAGTTCTTC. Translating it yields CASSPGLAAYNEQFF.

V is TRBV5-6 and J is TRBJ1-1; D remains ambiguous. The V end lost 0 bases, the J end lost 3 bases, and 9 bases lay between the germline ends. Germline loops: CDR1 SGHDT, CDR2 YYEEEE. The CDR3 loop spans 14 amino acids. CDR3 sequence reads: CASSLGGSDTEAFF. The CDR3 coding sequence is TGTGCCAGCAGCTTGGGAGGGTCGGACACTGAAGCTTTCTTT.

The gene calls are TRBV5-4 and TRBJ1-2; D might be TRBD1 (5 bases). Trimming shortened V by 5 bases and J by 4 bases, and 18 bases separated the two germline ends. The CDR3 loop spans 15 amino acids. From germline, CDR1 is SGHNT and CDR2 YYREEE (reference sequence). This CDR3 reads CASRVGEGPTYGYTF. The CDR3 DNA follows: TGTGCCAGCAGGGTAGGGGAGGGGCCGACCTATGGCTACACCTTC.

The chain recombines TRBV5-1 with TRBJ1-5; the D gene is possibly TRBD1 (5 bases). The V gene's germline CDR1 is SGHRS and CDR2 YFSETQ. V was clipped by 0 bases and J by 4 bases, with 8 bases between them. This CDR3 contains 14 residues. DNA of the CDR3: TGCGCCAGCAGCTTGGGGGCAGGGAATCAGCCCCAGCATTTT. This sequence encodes CASSLGAGNQPQHF. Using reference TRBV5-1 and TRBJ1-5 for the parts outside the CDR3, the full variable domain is KAGVTQTPRYLIKTRGQQVTLSCSPISGHRSVSWYQQTPGQGLQFLFEYFSETQRNKGNFPGRFSGRQFSNSRSEMNVSTLELGDSALYLCASSLGAGNQPQHFGDGTRLSIL.

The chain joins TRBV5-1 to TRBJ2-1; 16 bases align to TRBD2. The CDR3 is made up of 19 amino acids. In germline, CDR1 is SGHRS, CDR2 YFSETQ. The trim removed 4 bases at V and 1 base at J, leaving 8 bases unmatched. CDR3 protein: CASSPGTSGRASSYNEQFF. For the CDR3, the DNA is TGCGCCAGCAGCCCTGGGACTAGCGGGAGGGCCAGTTCCTACAATGAGCAGTTCTTC.

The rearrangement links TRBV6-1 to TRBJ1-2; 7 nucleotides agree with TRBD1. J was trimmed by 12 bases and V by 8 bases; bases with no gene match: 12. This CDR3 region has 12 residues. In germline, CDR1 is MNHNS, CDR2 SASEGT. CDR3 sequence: CASCDRELPNTF. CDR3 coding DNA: TGTGCCAGCTGCGACAGGGAGCTGCCCAACACCTTC.

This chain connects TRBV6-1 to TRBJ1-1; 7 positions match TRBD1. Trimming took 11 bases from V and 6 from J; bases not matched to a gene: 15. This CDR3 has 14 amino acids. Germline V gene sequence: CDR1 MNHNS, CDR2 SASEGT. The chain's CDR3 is CAVVPFRDSPEAFF. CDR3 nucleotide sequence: TGTGCCGTAGTCCCCTTCCGGGACAGCCCTGAAGCTTTCTTT.

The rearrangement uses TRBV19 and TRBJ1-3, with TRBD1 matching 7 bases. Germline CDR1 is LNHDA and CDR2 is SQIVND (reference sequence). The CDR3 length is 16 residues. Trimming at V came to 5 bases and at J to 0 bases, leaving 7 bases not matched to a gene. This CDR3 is CASSPDRERSGNTIYF. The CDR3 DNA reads TGTGCCAGTAGTCCCGACAGGGAACGCTCTGGAAACACCATATATTTT.

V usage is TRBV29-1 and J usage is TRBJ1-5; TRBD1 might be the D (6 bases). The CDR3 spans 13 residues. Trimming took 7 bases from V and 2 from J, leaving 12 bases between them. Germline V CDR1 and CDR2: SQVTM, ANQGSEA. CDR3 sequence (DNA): TGCAGCGCAGGCGGGGGCGGCAATCAGCCCCAGCATTTT. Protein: CSAGGGGNQPQHF.

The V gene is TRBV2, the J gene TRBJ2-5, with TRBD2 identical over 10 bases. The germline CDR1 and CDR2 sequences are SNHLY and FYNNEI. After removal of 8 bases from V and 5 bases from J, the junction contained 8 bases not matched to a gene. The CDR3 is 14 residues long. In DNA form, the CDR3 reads TGTGCCAGCGGTCCAGCGGGGGGGCCCGAGACCCAGTACTTC. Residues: CASGPAGGPETQYF.